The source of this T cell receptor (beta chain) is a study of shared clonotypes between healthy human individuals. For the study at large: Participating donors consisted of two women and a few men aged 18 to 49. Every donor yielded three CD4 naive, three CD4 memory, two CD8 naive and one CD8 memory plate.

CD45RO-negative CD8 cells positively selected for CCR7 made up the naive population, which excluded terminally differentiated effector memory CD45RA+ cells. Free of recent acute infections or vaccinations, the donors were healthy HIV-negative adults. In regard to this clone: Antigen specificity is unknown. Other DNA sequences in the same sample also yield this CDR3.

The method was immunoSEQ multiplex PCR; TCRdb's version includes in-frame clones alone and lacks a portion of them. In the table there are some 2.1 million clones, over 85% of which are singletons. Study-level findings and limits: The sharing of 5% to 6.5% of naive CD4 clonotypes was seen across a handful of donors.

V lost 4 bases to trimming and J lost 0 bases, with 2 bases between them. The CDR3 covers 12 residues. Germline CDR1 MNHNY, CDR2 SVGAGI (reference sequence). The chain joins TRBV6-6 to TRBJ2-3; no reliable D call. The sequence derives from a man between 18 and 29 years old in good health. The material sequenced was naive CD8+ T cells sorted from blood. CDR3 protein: CASSLSTDTQYF. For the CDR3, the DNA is TGTGCCAGCAGTTTGAGCACAGATACGCAGTATTTT.